The rows below give T cell receptor beta chains drawn from one sample of a study of cytomegalovirus exposure and HLA in healthy donors. Using immunoSEQ multiplex PCR, the repertoire was profiled, and TCRdb retains in-frame clones only, with some absent. The data show under 140,000 clones, with over 60% seen just once and roughly 2.9% held by the top ten. Specimen: PBMCs. The receptors were gathered from a woman aged 55-70 years in good health and CMV-seropositive. CDR3s include the opening cysteine and the closing phenylalanine or tryptophan. Each record gives: V gene, J gene, clone size, D gene, CDR3 DNA, CDR3 protein. D genes are given only for firm matches. Part of the rows lack a size; the others show once, few, many or a class for expanded clones.

V gene: TRBV5-4
J gene: TRBJ2-4
clone size: NA
D gene: NA
CDR3 DNA: TGTGCCAGCAGCTTGGACCCAGCGGTAAACATTCAGTACTTC
CDR3 protein: CASSLDPAVNIQYF

V gene: TRBV5-5
J gene: TRBJ1-2
clone size: once
D gene: TRBD1
CDR3 DNA: TGTGCCAGCAGCCCTGGGACAGGGTCAGGTGGCTACACCTTC
CDR3 protein: CASSPGTGSGGYTF

V gene: TRBV7-3
J gene: TRBJ2-7
clone size: NA
D gene: TRBD1
CDR3 DNA: TGTGCCAGCAGCTTTGGGGACAGGGCCGGCGAGCAGTACTTC
CDR3 protein: CASSFGDRAGEQYF

V gene: TRBV7-4
J gene: TRBJ2-7
clone size: NA
D gene: NA
CDR3 DNA: TGTGCCAGCAGCTTTACCAGGGCCGGCTACGAGCAGTACTTC
CDR3 protein: CASSFTRAGYEQYF

V gene: TRBV28
J gene: TRBJ1-5
clone size: NA
D gene: TRBD1
CDR3 DNA: TGTGCCAGCAGCTCCGTTATTCAGGGGGCTGCTGGCAATCAGCCCCAGCATTTT
CDR3 protein: CASSSVIQGAAGNQPQHF

V gene: TRBV28
J gene: TRBJ2-7
clone size: NA
D gene: TRBD1
CDR3 DNA: TGTGCCAGCAGTTGGTCGACAGGGGAGGACGAGCAGTACTTC
CDR3 protein: CASSWSTGEDEQYF

V gene: TRBV28
J gene: TRBJ1-4
clone size: NA
D gene: TRBD1
CDR3 DNA: TGTGCCAGCAGTTCGTCACTGAGGGGGCAAAAACTGTTTTTT
CDR3 protein: CASSSSLRGQKLFF

V gene: TRBV5-1
J gene: TRBJ1-2
clone size: NA
D gene: TRBD1
CDR3 DNA: TGCGCCAGCAGCTTGACCGGGACAGGGTTTTATGGCTACACCTTC
CDR3 protein: CASSLTGTGFYGYTF

V gene: TRBV27
J gene: TRBJ2-2
clone size: NA
D gene: NA
CDR3 DNA: TGTGCCAGCAGTTTCGGGGATCCGACCACCGGGGAGCTGTTTTTT
CDR3 protein: CASSFGDPTTGELFF

V gene: TRBV18
J gene: TRBJ2-1
clone size: few
D gene: TRBD2
CDR3 DNA: TGTGCCAGCTCACCAGGCCTAGCGGGACACAATGAGCAGTTCTTC
CDR3 protein: CASSPGLAGHNEQFF

V gene: TRBV6-5
J gene: TRBJ2-1
clone size: few
D gene: NA
CDR3 DNA: TGTGCCAGCAGTTACTCCGACTGGAGCTCCTACAATGAGCAGTTCTTC
CDR3 protein: CASSYSDWSSYNEQFF

V gene: TRBV5-1
J gene: TRBJ1-5
clone size: NA
D gene: TRBD1
CDR3 DNA: TGCGCCAGCAGTCGTCACACAGGGGAGGGCAATCAGCCCCAGCATTTT
CDR3 protein: CASSRHTGEGNQPQHF

V gene: TRBV2
J gene: TRBJ1-2
clone size: NA
D gene: TRBD1
CDR3 DNA: TGTGCCAGCAGTCCACGAGACAGGGCGGACTATGGCTACACCTTC
CDR3 protein: CASSPRDRADYGYTF

V gene: TRBV9
J gene: TRBJ1-1
clone size: NA
D gene: NA
CDR3 DNA: TGTGCCAGCAGCGGCCAAACAGATGTCTACACTGAAGCTTTCTTT
CDR3 protein: CASSGQTDVYTEAFF

V gene: TRBV27
J gene: TRBJ2-7
clone size: NA
D gene: TRBD2
CDR3 DNA: TGTGCCAGCAGTCCCCCTCCGGGACTAGCGGGAGGCCACGAGCAGTACTTC
CDR3 protein: CASSPPPGLAGGHEQYF

V gene: TRBV19
J gene: TRBJ2-1
clone size: NA
D gene: TRBD2
CDR3 DNA: TGTGCCAGTAGTATCTTTCTTTCTAGCGGATACAATGAGCAGTTCTTC
CDR3 protein: CASSIFLSSGYNEQFF

V gene: TRBV6-1
J gene: TRBJ2-3
clone size: few
D gene: NA
CDR3 DNA: TGTGCCAGCAGCATACAAAGCACAGATACGCAGTATTTT
CDR3 protein: CASSIQSTDTQYF

V gene: TRBV28
J gene: TRBJ2-1
clone size: NA
D gene: TRBD1
CDR3 DNA: TGTGCCAGCAGTTTACAGGGGGATGGTGAGCAGTTCTTC
CDR3 protein: CASSLQGDGEQFF

V gene: TRBV6-5
J gene: TRBJ2-3
clone size: NA
D gene: NA
CDR3 DNA: TGTGCCAGCAGTTACTCGAGTTTCCGGGTCGGGGATACGCAGTATTTT
CDR3 protein: CASSYSSFRVGDTQYF

V gene: TRBV27
J gene: TRBJ1-5
clone size: NA
D gene: NA
CDR3 DNA: TGTGCCAGCAGTCCCACAAGACAGGTTCGGCAGCCCCAGCATTTT
CDR3 protein: CASSPTRQVRQPQHF

V gene: TRBV5-4
J gene: TRBJ2-3
clone size: few
D gene: TRBD2
CDR3 DNA: TGTGCCAGCAGCTTTACTAGCGGCACAGATACGCAGTATTTT
CDR3 protein: CASSFTSGTDTQYF

V gene: TRBV4-2
J gene: TRBJ1-1
clone size: NA
D gene: NA
CDR3 DNA: TGTGCCAGCAGCCAAGTCGACAGGCCCCTTAACACTGAAGCTTTCTTT
CDR3 protein: CASSQVDRPLNTEAFF

V gene: TRBV19
J gene: TRBJ2-2
clone size: NA
D gene: NA
CDR3 DNA: TGTGCCAGTACCACGAACAAGAGGGCTCCCGGGGAGCTGTTTTTT
CDR3 protein: CASTTNKRAPGELFF

V gene: TRBV7-2
J gene: TRBJ1-1
clone size: NA
D gene: NA
CDR3 DNA: TGTGCCAGCAGCTTTTGGCGGAGTGGGAACACTGAAGCTTTCTTT
CDR3 protein: CASSFWRSGNTEAFF

V gene: TRBV15
J gene: TRBJ2-7
clone size: few
D gene: NA
CDR3 DNA: TGTGCCACCAGCAGTTCGGGGAACGACGAGCAGTACTTC
CDR3 protein: CATSSSGNDEQYF

V gene: TRBV9
J gene: TRBJ2-1
clone size: NA
D gene: TRBD2
CDR3 DNA: TGTGCCAGCAGCTTAACGACTAGCGGGGGATACAATGAGCAGTTCTTC
CDR3 protein: CASSLTTSGGYNEQFF

V gene: TRBV4-2
J gene: TRBJ1-1
clone size: NA
D gene: NA
CDR3 DNA: TGTGCCAGCAGCCAGTCTTTCGGCAGGGGTAACACTGAAGCTTTCTTT
CDR3 protein: CASSQSFGRGNTEAFF

V gene: TRBV11-2
J gene: TRBJ1-4
clone size: NA
D gene: NA
CDR3 DNA: TGTGCCAGCAGCTTAGGACAGGCAACTAATGAAAAACTGTTTTTT
CDR3 protein: CASSLGQATNEKLFF

V gene: TRBV7-9
J gene: TRBJ1-4
clone size: NA
D gene: NA
CDR3 DNA: TGTGCCAGCAGCTTAGGGGAGGCAAAACTGTTTTTT
CDR3 protein: CASSLGEAKLFF

V gene: TRBV19
J gene: TRBJ2-7
clone size: NA
D gene: NA
CDR3 DNA: TGTGCCAGTAGAGCGGCCCCCTCCTACGAGCAGTACTTC
CDR3 protein: CASRAAPSYEQYF

V gene: TRBV9
J gene: TRBJ2-7
clone size: NA
D gene: NA
CDR3 DNA: TGTGCCAGCAGCGTAGTAGGGGCCGGGGAGCAGTACTTC
CDR3 protein: CASSVVGAGEQYF

V gene: TRBV7-9
J gene: TRBJ2-3
clone size: NA
D gene: NA
CDR3 DNA: TGTGCCAGCAGGAGAGGGCGCGGTATTAGTCAGTTT
CDR3 protein: CASRRGRGISQF